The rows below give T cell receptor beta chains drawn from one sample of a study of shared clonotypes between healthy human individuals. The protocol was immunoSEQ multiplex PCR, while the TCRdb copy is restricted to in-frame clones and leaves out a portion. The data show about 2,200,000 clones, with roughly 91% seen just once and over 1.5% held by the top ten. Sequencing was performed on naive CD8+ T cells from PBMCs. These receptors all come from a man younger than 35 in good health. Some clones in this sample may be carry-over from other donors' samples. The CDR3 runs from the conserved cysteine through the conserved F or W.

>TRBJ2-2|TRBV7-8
CASSSGTNLRGGELFF
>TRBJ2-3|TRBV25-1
CASSEGLGGIATDTQYF
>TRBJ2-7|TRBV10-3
CAISVTSGKSVYEQYF
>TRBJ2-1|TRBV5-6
CASSLASGSSYNEQFF
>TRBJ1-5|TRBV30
CAWSDGPGQRGSQPQHF
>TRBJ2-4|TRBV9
CASSPRTGEAKNIQYF
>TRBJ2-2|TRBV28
CASNYPREVGTGELFF
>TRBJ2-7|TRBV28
CASTSGTMIYEQYF
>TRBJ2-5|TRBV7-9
CASRLADKETQYF
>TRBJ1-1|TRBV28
CASLVNTEAFF
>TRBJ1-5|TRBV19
CASSIDEGLAYNQPQHF
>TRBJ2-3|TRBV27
CASRRDHTRLDTQYF
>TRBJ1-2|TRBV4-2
CASSQDPGPGHYGYTF
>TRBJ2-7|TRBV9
CASSAGLAVYEQYF
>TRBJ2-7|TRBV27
CASSLASGYEQYF
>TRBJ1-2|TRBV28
CASSSTGPYGYTF
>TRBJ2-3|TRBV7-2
CASSLPSGRISDTQYF
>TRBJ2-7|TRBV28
CASSVRSRGFDYEQYF
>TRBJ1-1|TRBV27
CASSLGSWAGGWTEAFF
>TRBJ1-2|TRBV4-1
CASSQGAAPGGYTF
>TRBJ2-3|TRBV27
CASSVGASRADTQYF
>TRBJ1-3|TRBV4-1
CASSQGQAAGSGNTIYF
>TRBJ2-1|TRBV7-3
CASSLIRGRRNEQFF
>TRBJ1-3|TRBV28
CASSFGGHSGNTIYF
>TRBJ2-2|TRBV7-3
CASRFSGRRGTGELFF
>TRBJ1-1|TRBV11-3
CASSITANTEAFF
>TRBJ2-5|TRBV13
CASGSGGEWETQYF
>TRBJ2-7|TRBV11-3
CASSVSGSLESQYF
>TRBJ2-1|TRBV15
CATSRDGGLAGGSSYNEQFF
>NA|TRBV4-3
CASSQGSGTTYEQYF
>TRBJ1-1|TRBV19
CASREWDRVNTEAFF
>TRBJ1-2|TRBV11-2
CASSFGTEYTF
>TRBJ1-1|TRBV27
CASSFSLNTEAFF
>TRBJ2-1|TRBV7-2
CASSPLAGSYNEQFF
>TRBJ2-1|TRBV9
CASSVGVNEQFF
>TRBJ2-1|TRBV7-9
CASSLDFSGSRMFF
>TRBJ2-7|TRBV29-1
CSVETGHGYEQYF
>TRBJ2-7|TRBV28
CASSQSYEQYF
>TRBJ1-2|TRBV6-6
CASHEGLIYGYTF
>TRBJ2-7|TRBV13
CASSSGGTVSYEQYF
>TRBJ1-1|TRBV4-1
CASSSQGAGGARAFF
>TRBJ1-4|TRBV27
CASSFTGITTNEKLFF
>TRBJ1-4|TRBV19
CARGYNEKLFF
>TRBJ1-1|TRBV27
CASSLRGADTEAFF
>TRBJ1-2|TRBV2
CASSEATADGYGYTF
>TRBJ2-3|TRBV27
CASSLLGPDTQYF
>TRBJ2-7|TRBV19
CASSPRSSPYEQYF
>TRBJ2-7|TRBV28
CASSPQGAVYEQYF
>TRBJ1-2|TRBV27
CASQDRTGKVRGYTF
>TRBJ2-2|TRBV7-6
CASSLGSPSALVGRGELFF
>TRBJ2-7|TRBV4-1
CASSLYLFSGGLYEQYF
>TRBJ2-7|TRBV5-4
CASSLVGGSEREQYF
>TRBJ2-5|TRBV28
CASSFNRGLETQYF
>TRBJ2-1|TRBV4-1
CASSQGDHRYNEQFF
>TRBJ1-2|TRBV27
CASSFTRSIGYTF
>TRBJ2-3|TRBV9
CASSVEVLSGRTDTQYF
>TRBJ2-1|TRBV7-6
CASTQGSGASYNEQFF
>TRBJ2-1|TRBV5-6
CASSWDRGGNEQFF
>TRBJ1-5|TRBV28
CASTSPRQPQHF